This is a list of T cell receptor beta chains from one sample in a study of blood T cells in healthy people across ages. TCRdb fed the 5' RACE reads into MiXCR, producing one record per CDR3 protein. In the table there are about 640,000 distinct CDR3 sequences, 40% to 50% of which are singletons. Sequenced input: blood. Receptor source: a man of 80 years or more in good health. The CDR3 runs from the conserved cysteine through the conserved F or W. A D gene is named only where the DNA matches it firmly. The listing skips clone size in some rows; elsewhere it reads once, few, many or a size class.

J gene: TRBJ2-7; V gene: TRBV11-2; clone size: few; D gene: NA; CDR3 protein: CASSLEAGYAQYF
J gene: TRBJ1-5; V gene: TRBV25-1; clone size: NA; D gene: NA; CDR3 protein: CASSENPIGGLNQPQHF
J gene: TRBJ2-5; V gene: TRBV12-3/TRBV12-4; clone size: few; D gene: TRBD1; CDR3 protein: CASTPGQGGETQYF
J gene: TRBJ1-2; V gene: TRBV5-5; clone size: NA; D gene: TRBD1; CDR3 protein: CASSTRTGGYTF
J gene: TRBJ2-6; V gene: TRBV5-1; clone size: NA; D gene: NA; CDR3 protein: CASSQYLLVPGGANVLTF
J gene: TRBJ2-7; V gene: TRBV2; clone size: few; D gene: NA; CDR3 protein: CASSEAKGSEQYF
J gene: TRBJ1-5; V gene: TRBV4-2; clone size: NA; D gene: NA; CDR3 protein: CASSQDPDQPQHF
J gene: TRBJ2-7; V gene: TRBV10-2; clone size: NA; D gene: NA; CDR3 protein: CASKGPLSDEQYF
J gene: TRBJ2-1; V gene: TRBV5-1; clone size: few; D gene: TRBD2; CDR3 protein: CASSLAGARLAGSNEQFF
J gene: TRBJ2-2; V gene: TRBV2; clone size: NA; D gene: NA; CDR3 protein: CASSDTAPGELFF
J gene: NA; V gene: TRBV24-1; clone size: NA; D gene: TRBD1; CDR3 protein: CATSEAGQGTYEQYF
J gene: TRBJ2-1; V gene: TRBV7-2; clone size: few; D gene: NA; CDR3 protein: CASSLMETIRNEQFF
J gene: TRBJ1-2; V gene: TRBV2; clone size: NA; D gene: NA; CDR3 protein: CASSGPSTGGNYGYTF
J gene: TRBJ1-4; V gene: TRBV4-2; clone size: few; D gene: NA; CDR3 protein: CASSQAPSTATNEKLFF
J gene: TRBJ2-3; V gene: TRBV18; clone size: NA; D gene: NA; CDR3 protein: CASSPGGDITDTQYF
J gene: TRBJ2-4; V gene: TRBV20-1; clone size: NA; D gene: NA; CDR3 protein: CSASRSNNEQYF
J gene: TRBJ1-2; V gene: TRBV29-1; clone size: NA; D gene: NA; CDR3 protein: CSVEVGGSYTF
J gene: TRBJ2-7; V gene: TRBV6-5; clone size: NA; D gene: NA; CDR3 protein: CASRLVSDSSYEQYF
J gene: TRBJ1-1; V gene: TRBV12-3/TRBV12-4; clone size: NA; D gene: NA; CDR3 protein: CASSLGGGWSSVNTEAFF
J gene: TRBJ2-1; V gene: TRBV30; clone size: NA; D gene: NA; CDR3 protein: CAWSVQYGGGWFF
J gene: TRBJ2-3; V gene: TRBV25-1; clone size: NA; D gene: TRBD1; CDR3 protein: CASSDSGTGDTETQYF
J gene: TRBJ1-2; V gene: TRBV7-2; clone size: NA; D gene: TRBD1; CDR3 protein: CASRPTGFDYGYTF
J gene: TRBJ2-7; V gene: TRBV3-1; clone size: NA; D gene: NA; CDR3 protein: CASSQYARQSSYEQYF
J gene: TRBJ2-7; V gene: TRBV25-1; clone size: NA; D gene: TRBD2; CDR3 protein: CASSEWGGFSYEQYF
J gene: TRBJ2-7; V gene: TRBV5-1; clone size: NA; D gene: TRBD2; CDR3 protein: CAGSLVAGEGPAYEQYF
J gene: TRBJ2-1; V gene: TRBV27; clone size: NA; D gene: NA; CDR3 protein: CASSSTRGNSYNEQFF
J gene: TRBJ2-3; V gene: TRBV2; clone size: NA; D gene: TRBD2; CDR3 protein: CASSGSGRLTDTQYF
J gene: TRBJ2-7; V gene: TRBV29-1; clone size: NA; D gene: NA; CDR3 protein: CSVPDGGSKQYF
J gene: TRBJ2-1; V gene: TRBV7-2; clone size: NA; D gene: TRBD2; CDR3 protein: CASSLGGTSISNEQFF
J gene: TRBJ2-7; V gene: TRBV9; clone size: few; D gene: TRBD1; CDR3 protein: CASSVDQRQGGQYF
J gene: TRBJ2-1; V gene: TRBV7-9; clone size: NA; D gene: TRBD2; CDR3 protein: CASSSNRGTSGSYNEQFF
J gene: TRBJ1-6; V gene: TRBV13; clone size: NA; D gene: NA; CDR3 protein: CASSLGLNNSPLHF
J gene: TRBJ1-6; V gene: TRBV4-1; clone size: NA; D gene: TRBD1; CDR3 protein: CASSQVTGTGRSPLHF
J gene: TRBJ1-2; V gene: TRBV6-5; clone size: NA; D gene: TRBD1; CDR3 protein: CASSGGQGRGYTF
J gene: TRBJ2-7; V gene: TRBV28; clone size: few; D gene: NA; CDR3 protein: CASKPLIGEQYF
J gene: TRBJ2-1; V gene: TRBV6-2/TRBV6-3; clone size: few; D gene: TRBD2; CDR3 protein: CASSPDGRARQFF
J gene: TRBJ2-1; V gene: TRBV14; clone size: NA; D gene: NA; CDR3 protein: CASSLAPRSRSEQFF
J gene: TRBJ2-3; V gene: TRBV6-5; clone size: NA; D gene: TRBD1; CDR3 protein: CASSRTGGEVDTQYF
J gene: TRBJ1-1; V gene: TRBV18; clone size: NA; D gene: NA; CDR3 protein: CASSPPVSNTEAFF
J gene: TRBJ2-7; V gene: TRBV6-5; clone size: NA; D gene: TRBD1; CDR3 protein: CASNYLPGGYNEQYF
J gene: TRBJ1-2; V gene: TRBV28; clone size: NA; D gene: NA; CDR3 protein: CASSVRRGSYGYTF
J gene: TRBJ2-3; V gene: TRBV6-4; clone size: NA; D gene: NA; CDR3 protein: CASSKDRTSTDTRYF
J gene: TRBJ2-5; V gene: TRBV20-1; clone size: few; D gene: TRBD2; CDR3 protein: CSARGPTSGGILQETQYF
J gene: TRBJ2-7; V gene: TRBV20-1; clone size: many; D gene: NA; CDR3 protein: CSARDPTHYEQYF
J gene: TRBJ2-5; V gene: TRBV6-2/TRBV6-3; clone size: NA; D gene: TRBD1; CDR3 protein: CASRPGWTGDPQETQYF
J gene: TRBJ2-1; V gene: TRBV20-1; clone size: NA; D gene: NA; CDR3 protein: CSASARPGNEQFF
J gene: TRBJ1-2; V gene: TRBV5-1; clone size: NA; D gene: TRBD1; CDR3 protein: CASSTVGTANYGYTF
J gene: TRBJ2-1; V gene: TRBV7-2; clone size: NA; D gene: NA; CDR3 protein: CASSLGGSGGRNEQFF
J gene: TRBJ1-2; V gene: TRBV14; clone size: NA; D gene: NA; CDR3 protein: CASGQRRNGGYTF